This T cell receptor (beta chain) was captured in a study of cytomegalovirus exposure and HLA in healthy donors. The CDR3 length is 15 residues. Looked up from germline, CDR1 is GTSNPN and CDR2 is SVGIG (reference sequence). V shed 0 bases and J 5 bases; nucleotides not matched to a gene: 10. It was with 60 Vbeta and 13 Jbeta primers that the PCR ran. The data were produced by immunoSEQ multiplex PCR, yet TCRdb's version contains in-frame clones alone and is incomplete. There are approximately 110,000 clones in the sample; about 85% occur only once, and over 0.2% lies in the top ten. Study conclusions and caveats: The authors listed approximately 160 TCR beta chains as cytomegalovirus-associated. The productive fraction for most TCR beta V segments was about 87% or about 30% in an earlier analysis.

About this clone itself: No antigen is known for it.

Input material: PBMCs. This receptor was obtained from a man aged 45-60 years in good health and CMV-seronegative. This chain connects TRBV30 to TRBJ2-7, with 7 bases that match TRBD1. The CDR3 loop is CAWSVPETGKNEQYF. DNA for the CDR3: TGTGCCTGGAGTGTACCTGAGACAGGGAAGAACGAGCAGTACTTC.